Described below is a single TCR beta chain sequence and its context. The sample originates from a study of CD8 T cells in Susac syndrome. With random hexamers, about 0.45 to 1 ug RNA was reverse transcribed. One entry per CDR3 protein results from TCRdb running MiXCR on the immunoSEQ multiplex PCR reads. The table lists more than 100,000 distinct CDR3 sequences, over 75% of them singletons, with roughly 0.5% in the top ten. Germline V CDR1 and CDR2: SGHTA, FQGNSA. The CDR3 is made up of 11 amino acids. The V gene lost 5 bases and the J gene lost 8 bases, with 9 bases spanning the gap. The rearrangement uses TRBV7-2 and TRBJ1-1; D ambiguous. The TCR originated in a human donor with multiple sclerosis. Sequenced sample: CD8+ T cells from PBMCs. The CDR3 sequence is CASSPGREAFF. The DNA for the CDR3 is TGTGCCAGCAGCCCCGGCAGAGAAGCTTTCTTT.